This T cell receptor beta chain emerged from a study of cytomegalovirus exposure and HLA in healthy donors. 13 Jbeta primers and 60 Vbeta primers were used for the PCR. TCRdb keeps only in-frame clones here, not all; method: immunoSEQ multiplex PCR. The sample holds some 50,000 clones. CDR1 is LNHNV and CDR2 is YYDKDF in the germline V gene (reference sequence). Trimming removed 9 bases from V and 6 bases from J, with 11 bases in between. CDR3 length: 12 residues. V usage is TRBV15 and J usage is TRBJ2-2; unclear D gene. Material for sequencing was PBMCs. The TCR comes from a woman aged 40-49 years in good health and CMV-seronegative. CDR3 loop: CATNNRAGELFF. CDR3 in DNA: TGTGCCACTAACAACCGGGCCGGGGAGCTGTTTTTT.